One sample yielded the 29 T cell receptor beta chains listed below, sequenced in a study of shared clonotypes between healthy human individuals. Sequencing used immunoSEQ multiplex PCR; TCRdb keeps in-frame clones, though not all of them. The sample consists of about 520,000 clones, almost 80% of them appearing once. Specimen: PBMCs. The receptors originated from a woman aged 40 to 50 in good health. Some clones in this sample may be carry-over from other donors' samples.

V and J are TRBV5-1 and TRBJ1-5; perhaps TRBD1 as D (6 bases). Germline V lookup: CDR1 SGHRS, CDR2 YFSETQ. This CDR3 spans 13 amino acids. The ends were cut back, 7 bases at V and 0 bases at J, with 8 bases in the middle. The CDR3 loop is CASRTDSNQPQHF. The CDR3 bases are TGCGCCAGCCGGACAGATAGCAATCAGCCCCAGCATTTT.

The chain carries TRBV19 and TRBJ2-2, with 9 bases lining up with TRBD1. Germline CDR1 reads LNHDA; CDR2 reads SQIVND (reference sequence). The CDR3 runs 15 residues. The junction had 2 bases not matched to a gene; V was cut back by 3 bases and J by 3 bases. CDR3 residues: CASSMGDRDTGELFF. The CDR3 nucleotides read TGTGCCAGTAGTATGGGGGACAGGGACACCGGGGAGCTGTTTTTT.

The V and J genes are TRBV4-1 and TRBJ2-4; TRBD1 matches 7 bases. V shed 3 bases and J 3 bases; nucleotides not matched to a gene: 5. The germline V gene has CDR1 MGHRA and CDR2 YSYEKL. The CDR3 runs 15 residues. For the CDR3, the DNA is TGCGCCAGCAGCCAGGTCACAGGGGTCAAAAACATTCAGTACTTC. Translated: CASSQVTGVKNIQYF.

The chain carries TRBV5-1 and TRBJ2-1; D is uncertain. Per the germline V gene, CDR1 is SGHRS and CDR2 is YFSETQ. V lost 1 base and J 2 bases, leaving 10 bases between the germline ends. The CDR3 is made up of 15 amino acids. The CDR3 nucleotides are TGCGCCAGCAGCTTGCTTGTGCAGACCTACAATGAGCAGTTCTTC. Its translation is CASSLLVQTYNEQFF.

This chain uses TRBV5-8 with TRBJ2-5; weak D call: TRBD2 (5 bases). Trimming left V 4 bases short and J 5 bases short, with 9 bases between. The CDR3 covers 12 residues. Germline values: CDR1 SGHTS, CDR2 YDEGEE. The CDR3 bases are TGTGCCAGCAGCCCGTGGGAGGAGACCCAGTACTTC. Translation: CASSPWEETQYF.

V usage is TRBV10-3 and J usage is TRBJ1-1, with a weak D call TRBD1 (5 bases). CDR1 and CDR2 (germline): ENHRY, SYGVKD. This CDR3 region has 14 residues. V dropped 6 bases and J dropped 0 bases, with 11 bases sitting between them. DNA for the CDR3: TGTGCCATCAGGACCGGGACGGTGAACACTGAAGCTTTCTTT. Encoded protein: CAIRTGTVNTEAFF.

The chain combines TRBV30 with TRBJ2-7; the match to TRBD2 covers 7 bases. Germline V gives CDR1 GTSNPN, CDR2 SVGIG (reference sequence). Trimming cost V 4 bases and J 4 bases; bases outside gene matches: 7. The CDR3 loop spans 13 amino acids. The CDR3, as DNA: TGTGCCTGGATAGGCGGGAGCAATTACGAGCAGTACTTC. It translates to CAWIGGSNYEQYF. Combining the CDR3 with reference TRBV30 and TRBJ2-7 gives the whole variable domain SQTIHQWPATLVQPVGSPLSLECTVEGTSNPNLYWYRQAAGRGLQLLFYSVGIGQISSEVPQNLSASRPQDRQFILSSKKLLLSDSGFYLCAWIGGSNYEQYFGPGTRLTVT.

This chain links TRBV25-1 with TRBJ2-5; D might be TRBD1 or TRBD2, each matching 6 bases. V shed 8 bases and J shed 5 bases, with 21 bases lying between them. The CDR3 totals 15 residues. Germline V lookup: CDR1 MGHDK, CDR2 SYGVNS. CDR3 protein: CASSAGTHSWETQYF. In DNA, the CDR3 is TGTGCCAGCTCCGCGGGGACACATTCTTGGGAGACCCAGTACTTC.

The V call is TRBV9, the J call TRBJ2-6; no reliable D call. Deletions cut 3 bases from V and 1 base from J, with 5 bases between. The CDR3 contains 14 residues. CDR1 SGDLS and CDR2 YYNGEE come from the germline V gene. The CDR3 loop is CASSDRSGANVLTF. CDR3 DNA: TGTGCCAGCAGCGACCGTTCTGGGGCCAACGTCCTGACTTTC.

The chain links TRBV28 to TRBJ1-5; 8 nucleotides agree with TRBD1. From germline, CDR1 is MDHEN and CDR2 SYDVKM. The J segment lost 6 bases and the V segment lost 4 bases, leaving 8 bases of the junction unmatched. The CDR3 is made up of 15 amino acids. CDR3 region: CASSSPQGAGQPQHF. CDR3 DNA: TGTGCCAGCAGTTCACCCCAGGGGGCAGGTCAGCCCCAGCATTTT.

This clone has a single count. The chain couples TRBV5-1 to TRBJ2-7, with D unresolved. The germline CDR1 and CDR2 sequences are SGHRS and YFSETQ. The CDR3 loop spans 14 amino acids. The V and J ends lost 0 bases and 0 bases respectively, with 7 bases between them. The CDR3 is CASSLELNSYEQYF. The CDR3 DNA is TGCGCCAGCAGCTTGGAGCTAAACTCCTACGAGCAGTACTTC.

CDR3 DNA: TGTGCCAGCAGCTTAGATCCGAGGCTAGCGGGGTACAATGAGCAGTTCTTC. This codes for CASSLDPRLAGYNEQFF. This chain links TRBV11-2 with TRBJ2-1; 9 bases match TRBD2. The J segment lost 4 bases and the V segment lost 0 bases, leaving 7 bases of the junction unmatched. CDR1 is SGHAT, CDR2 FQNNGV, per germline. The CDR3 runs to 17 residues.

As to this clone: Different DNA sequences within this sample yield the same CDR3. This chain links TRBV30 with TRBJ1-1; no firm D call. Trimming cost V 2 bases and J 3 bases, with 7 bases left between them. Looked up from germline, CDR1 is GTSNPN and CDR2 is SVGIG (reference sequence). This CDR3 region has 12 residues. CDR3 nucleotide sequence: TGTGCCTGGAGTCCTCGGGACACTGAAGCTTTCTTT. Translating gives CAWSPRDTEAFF.

This clone was recorded many times. The V and J genes are TRBV2 and TRBJ2-7, with a possible D match to TRBD1 (5 bases). Germline assignment: CDR1 SNHLY and CDR2 FYNNEI. The V and J ends lost 5 bases and 2 bases respectively, with 13 bases between them. CDR3 length: 14 amino acids. CDR3 sequence reads: CASSSDSGAYEQYF. The CDR3 DNA is TGTGCCAGCAGTTCCGACAGTGGGGCCTACGAGCAGTACTTC. Full variable domain (outside the CDR3, taken from reference TRBV2 and TRBJ2-7): EPEVTQTPSHQVTQMGQEVILRCVPISNHLYFYWYRQILGQKVEFLVSFYNNEISEKSEIFDDQFSVERPDGSNFTLKIRSTKLEDSAMYFCASSSDSGAYEQYFGPGTRLTVT.

This clone was detected only a few times. J is TRBJ1-5 and V is TRBV4-1; 7 bases agree with TRBD1. Germline V CDR1 and CDR2: MGHRA, YSYEKL. The J segment lost 2 bases and the V segment lost 1 base, leaving 5 bases of the junction unmatched. The CDR3 has 16 residues. The CDR3 DNA follows: TGCGCCAGCAGCCAAGGGGGGACAGTGGGCAATCAGCCCCAGCATTTT. Translating gives CASSQGGTVGNQPQHF.

The chain links TRBV5-4 to TRBJ2-3; a weak D match, TRBD1 (5 bases). The CDR3 loop spans 15 amino acids. Trimming left V 0 bases short and J 4 bases short, with 12 bases between. Per the germline V gene, CDR1 is SGHNT and CDR2 is YYREEE (reference sequence). This CDR3 is CASSLVTAASDTQYF. As DNA, the CDR3 is TGTGCCAGCAGCTTGGTGACAGCAGCATCAGATACGCAGTATTTT.

This chain links TRBV7-8 with TRBJ1-2, with D possibly being TRBD1 (6 bases). This CDR3 has 15 amino acids. Trimming removed 5 bases from V and 8 bases from J, with 21 bases in between. The germline CDR1 and CDR2 sequences are SGHVS and FQNEAQ. CDR3 amino acids: CASSPHLAGAVGYTF. The CDR3 nucleotides are TGTGCCAGCAGCCCTCACCTTGCGGGGGCGGTAGGCTACACCTTC.

This chain joins TRBV4-1 and TRBJ2-2; 9 bases line up with TRBD1. Germline V lookup: CDR1 MGHRA, CDR2 YSYEKL. After removal of 6 bases from V and 3 bases from J, the junction contained 14 bases not matched to a gene. CDR3 size: 18 residues. The CDR3 coding sequence is TGCGCCAGCAGAACAGGGGGCGGAGGGGTCCGGCACACCGGGGAGCTGTTTTTT. Protein product: CASRTGGGGVRHTGELFF.

The V call is TRBV6-1, the J call TRBJ2-1; possibly TRBD2 for D (5 bases). The V end lost 1 base, the J end lost 8 bases, and 12 bases lay between the germline ends. This CDR3 has 14 residues. Germline CDR1 and CDR2: MNHNS and SASEGT. CDR3 loop: CASSEGWEMDEQFF. The DNA for the CDR3 is TGTGCCAGCAGTGAAGGGTGGGAGATGGATGAGCAGTTCTTC.

This clone has a count of ten or more. The same CDR3 is also encoded by other DNA sequences in this sample. The chain is built from TRBV5-1 and TRBJ2-7; D gene ambiguous. Germline V gene data show CDR1 as SGHRS and CDR2 as YFSETQ. The ends were cut back, 5 bases at V and 6 bases at J, with 9 bases in the middle. The length of the CDR3 is 11 residues. CDR3 protein: CASSLLTEQYF. The DNA for the CDR3 is TGCGCCAGCAGTTTGTTGACCGAGCAGTACTTC.

This clone is a singleton in its sample. The rearrangement links TRBV10-3 to TRBJ2-2, with TRBD2 identical over 10 bases. CDR3 length: 16 amino acids. Germline CDR1 ENHRY, CDR2 SYGVKD. V trimming: 4 bases; J trimming: 6 bases; junction bases outside the gene matches: 8. CDR3 DNA sequence: TGTGCCATCAGTGGAGGGCTAGCGGGAGCACCCGGGGAGCTGTTTTTT. Its protein is CAISGGLAGAPGELFF.

This clone was recorded once. The gene calls are TRBV5-1 and TRBJ2-1; D not certain. The germline V and J ends were trimmed by 0 bases and 10 bases, with 14 bases remaining between them. This CDR3 spans 14 amino acids. Germline V gene lookup returns CDR1 SGHRS and CDR2 YFSETQ. Here the CDR3 DNA reads TGCGCCAGCAGCTTGGCGCTGGTGGGTGAGGAGCAGTTCTTC. Translation gives CASSLALVGEEQFF.

The V gene is TRBV28, the J gene TRBJ2-1; 7 bases match TRBD2. The CDR3 is 15 amino acids. With 7 bases clipped from V and 2 bases from J, the junction kept 8 bases outside the gene matches. CDR1 MDHEN and CDR2 SYDVKM come from the germline V gene. In DNA form, the CDR3 reads TGTGCCAGCACCGGACTAGACCGCCCCTACAATGAGCAGTTCTTC. Translating it yields CASTGLDRPYNEQFF.

V usage is TRBV2 and J usage is TRBJ2-1, with 16 bases lining up with TRBD2. This CDR3 is built from 17 residues. V trimming: 6 bases; J trimming: 3 bases; junction bases outside the gene matches: 5. Germline CDR1 SNHLY, CDR2 FYNNEI. The CDR3 DNA reads as TGTGCCAGCAGACCGGGACTAGCGGGAGGGGACTACAATGAGCAGTTCTTC. It encodes CASRPGLAGGDYNEQFF.

This rearrangement joins TRBV2 to TRBJ2-3; D is unclear. Trimming removed 10 bases from V and 2 bases from J, with 10 bases in between. The germline CDR1 and CDR2 sequences are SNHLY and FYNNEI. The CDR3 has 12 amino acids. The CDR3 DNA reads TGTGCCACCCTATACTACACAGATACGCAGTATTTT. This translates into CATLYYTDTQYF. Filled out from reference TRBV2 and TRBJ2-3, the complete variable domain reads EPEVTQTPSHQVTQMGQEVILRCVPISNHLYFYWYRQILGQKVEFLVSFYNNEISEKSEIFDDQFSVERPDGSNFTLKIRSTKLEDSAMYFCATLYYTDTQYFGPGTRLTVL.

This clone was counted a single time. The CDR3 bases are TGTGCCAGCAGCGGAAGTGGCGGTAGCACAGATACGCAGTATTTT. Protein: CASSGSGGSTDTQYF. The genes are TRBV25-1 and TRBJ2-3; D not resolved. This CDR3 is built from 15 residues. V was clipped by 6 bases and J by 0 bases, with 13 bases between them. The germline V gene has CDR1 MGHDK and CDR2 SYGVNS.

Many counts were recorded for this clone. The V call is TRBV28, the J call TRBJ2-7; TRBD2 matches at 14 bases. After removal of 6 bases from V and 5 bases from J, the junction contained 6 bases not matched to a gene. This CDR3 contains 15 residues. The V gene's germline CDR1 is MDHEN and CDR2 SYDVKM. This chain's CDR3 is CASRLGLAGVNEQYF. The CDR3 DNA follows: TGTGCCAGCAGATTGGGACTAGCGGGAGTAAACGAGCAGTACTTC.

The rearrangement joins TRBV25-1 to TRBJ2-2; TRBD1 is a possible D gene (6 bases). This CDR3 has 13 amino acids. Germline lookup yields CDR1 MGHDK and CDR2 SYGVNS. Trimming pared 0 bases from V and 10 bases from J, leaving 9 bases between. CDR3 DNA sequence: TGTGCCAGCAGTGAATATGACAGGTTGGAGCTGTTTTTT. It yields the protein CASSEYDRLELFF.

The chain carries TRBV4-2 and TRBJ2-1; D uncertain. V was cut by 0 bases and J by 5 bases, with 8 bases left in between. The CDR3 contains 14 residues. Germline CDR1 is LGHNA and CDR2 is YNFKEQ. The DNA for the CDR3 is TGTGCCAGCAGCCAAGATACCCGGGACAATGAGCAGTTCTTC. This gives the protein CASSQDTRDNEQFF.